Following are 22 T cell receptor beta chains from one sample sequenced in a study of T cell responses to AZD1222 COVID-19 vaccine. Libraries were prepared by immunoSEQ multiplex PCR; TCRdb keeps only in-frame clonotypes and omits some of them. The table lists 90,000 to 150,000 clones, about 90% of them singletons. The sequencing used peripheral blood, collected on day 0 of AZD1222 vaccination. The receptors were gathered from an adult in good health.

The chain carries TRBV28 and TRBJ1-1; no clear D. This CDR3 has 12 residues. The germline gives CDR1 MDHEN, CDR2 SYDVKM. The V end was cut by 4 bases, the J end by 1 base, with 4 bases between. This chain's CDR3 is CASSSGNTEAFF. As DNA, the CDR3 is TGTGCCAGCAGTTCGGGGAACACTGAAGCTTTCTTT. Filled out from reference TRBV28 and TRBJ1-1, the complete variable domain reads DVKVTQSSRYLVKRTGEKVFLECVQDMDHENMFWYRQDPGLGLRLIYFSYDVKMKEKGDIPEGYSVSREKKERFSLILESASTNQTSMYLCASSSGNTEAFFGQGTRLTVV.

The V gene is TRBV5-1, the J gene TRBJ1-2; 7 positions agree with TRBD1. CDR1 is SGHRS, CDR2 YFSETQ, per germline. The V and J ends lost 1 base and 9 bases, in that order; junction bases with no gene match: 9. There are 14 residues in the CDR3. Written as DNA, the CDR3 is TGCGCCAGCAGCTTGTATTGGGCAGGGGGACGCTACACCTTC. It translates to CASSLYWAGGRYTF. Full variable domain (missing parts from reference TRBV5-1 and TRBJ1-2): KAGVTQTPRYLIKTRGQQVTLSCSPISGHRSVSWYQQTPGQGLQFLFEYFSETQRNKGNFPGRFSGRQFSNSRSEMNVSTLELGDSALYLCASSLYWAGGRYTFGSGTRLTVV.

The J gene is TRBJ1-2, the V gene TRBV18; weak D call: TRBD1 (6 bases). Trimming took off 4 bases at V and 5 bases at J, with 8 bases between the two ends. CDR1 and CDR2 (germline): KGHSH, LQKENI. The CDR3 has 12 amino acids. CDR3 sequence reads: CASSLDRYGYTF. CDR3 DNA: TGTGCCAGCTCACTGGACAGATATGGCTACACCTTC.

The DNA of the CDR3 is TGTGCCTGGAGTGTACCGGTTGCAACTAATGAAAAACTGTTTTTT. Translated: CAWSVPVATNEKLFF. The chain has TRBV30 and TRBJ1-4; D ambiguous. The CDR3 runs 15 residues. The germline V gene encodes CDR1 GTSNPN and CDR2 SVGIG (reference sequence). Trimming removed 0 bases from V and 0 bases from J, with 8 bases in between.

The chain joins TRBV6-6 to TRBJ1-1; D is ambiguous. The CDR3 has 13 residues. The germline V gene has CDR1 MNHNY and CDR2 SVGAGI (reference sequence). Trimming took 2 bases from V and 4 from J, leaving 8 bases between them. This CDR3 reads CASSYPQLTEAFF. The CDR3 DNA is TGTGCCAGCAGTTACCCTCAGCTCACTGAAGCTTTCTTT.

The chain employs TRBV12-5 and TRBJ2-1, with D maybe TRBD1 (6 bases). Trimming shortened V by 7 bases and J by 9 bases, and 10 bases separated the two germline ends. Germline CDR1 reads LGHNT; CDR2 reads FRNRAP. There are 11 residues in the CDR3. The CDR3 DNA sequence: TGTGCTAGTGAAGTCAGGGGTGAGCAGTTCTTC. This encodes CASEVRGEQFF.

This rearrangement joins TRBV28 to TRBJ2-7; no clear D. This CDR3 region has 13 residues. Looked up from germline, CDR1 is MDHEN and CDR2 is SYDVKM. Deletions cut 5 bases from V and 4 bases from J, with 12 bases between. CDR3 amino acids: CASSPPGDYEQYF. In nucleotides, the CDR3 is TGTGCCAGCAGTCCCCCTGGGGATTACGAGCAGTACTTC.

CDR3 DNA sequence: TGCGCCAGCAGCTTGGCGGGTGGACAGGGAATAAATGAGCAGTTCTTC. It yields the protein CASSLAGGQGINEQFF. The V gene is TRBV5-1, the J gene TRBJ2-1; 8 nucleotides align to TRBD1. The junction had 9 bases not matched to a gene; V was cut back by 0 bases and J by 7 bases. Germline V gene lookup returns CDR1 SGHRS and CDR2 YFSETQ. The CDR3 covers 16 residues.

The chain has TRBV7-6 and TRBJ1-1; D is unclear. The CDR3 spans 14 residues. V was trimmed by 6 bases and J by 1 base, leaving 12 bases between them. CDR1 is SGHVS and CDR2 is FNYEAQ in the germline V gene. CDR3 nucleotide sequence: TGTGCCAGCAGGAGGGCTGGGAAGAACACTGAAGCTTTCTTT. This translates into CASRRAGKNTEAFF.

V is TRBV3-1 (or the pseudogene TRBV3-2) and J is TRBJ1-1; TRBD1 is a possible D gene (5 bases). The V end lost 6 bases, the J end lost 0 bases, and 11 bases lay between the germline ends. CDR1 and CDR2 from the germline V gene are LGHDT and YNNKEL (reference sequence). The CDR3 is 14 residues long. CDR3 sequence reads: CASSLWGMNTEAFF. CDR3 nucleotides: TGTGCCAGCAGTCTCTGGGGCATGAACACTGAAGCTTTCTTT.

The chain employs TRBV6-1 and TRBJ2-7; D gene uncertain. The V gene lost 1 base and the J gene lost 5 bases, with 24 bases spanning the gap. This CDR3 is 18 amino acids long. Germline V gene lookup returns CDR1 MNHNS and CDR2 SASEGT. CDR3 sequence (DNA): TGTGCCAGCAGTGAAGGTCAATCTTGGACCATTCTTACCGACGAGCAGTACTTC. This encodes CASSEGQSWTILTDEQYF.

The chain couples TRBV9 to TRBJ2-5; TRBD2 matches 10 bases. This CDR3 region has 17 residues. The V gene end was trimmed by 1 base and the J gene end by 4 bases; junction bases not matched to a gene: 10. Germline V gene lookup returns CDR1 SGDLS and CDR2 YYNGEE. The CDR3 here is CASSVSPLAGDSETQYF. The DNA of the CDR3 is TGTGCCAGCAGCGTAAGTCCCCTAGCGGGGGATTCAGAGACCCAGTACTTC.

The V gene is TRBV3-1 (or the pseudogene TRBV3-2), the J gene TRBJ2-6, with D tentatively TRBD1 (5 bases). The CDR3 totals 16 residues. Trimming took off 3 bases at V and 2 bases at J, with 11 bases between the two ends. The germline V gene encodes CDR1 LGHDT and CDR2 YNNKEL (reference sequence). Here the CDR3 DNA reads TGTGCCAGCAGCCAGAACCCCAGGGCTGGGGCCAACGTCCTGACTTTC. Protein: CASSQNPRAGANVLTF.

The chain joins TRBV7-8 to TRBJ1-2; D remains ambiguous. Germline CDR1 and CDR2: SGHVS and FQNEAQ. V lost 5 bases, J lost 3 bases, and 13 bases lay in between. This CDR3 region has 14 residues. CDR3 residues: CASSPTGAHYGYTF. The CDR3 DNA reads TGTGCCAGCAGCCCTACGGGAGCCCACTATGGCTACACCTTC.

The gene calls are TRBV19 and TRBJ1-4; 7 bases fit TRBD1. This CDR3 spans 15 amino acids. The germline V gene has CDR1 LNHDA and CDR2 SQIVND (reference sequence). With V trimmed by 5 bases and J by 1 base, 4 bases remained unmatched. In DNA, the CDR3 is TGTGCCAGTAGTGGCAGGGACAGAACTAATGAAAAACTGTTTTTT. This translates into CASSGRDRTNEKLFF.

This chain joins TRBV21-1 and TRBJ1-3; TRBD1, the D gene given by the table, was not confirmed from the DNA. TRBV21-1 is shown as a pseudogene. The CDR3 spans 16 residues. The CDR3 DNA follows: TGTGCCAGCAGTCGCCCTTGGACAGGCTCTGGAAACACCATATATTTT. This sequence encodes CASSRPWTGSGNTIYF.

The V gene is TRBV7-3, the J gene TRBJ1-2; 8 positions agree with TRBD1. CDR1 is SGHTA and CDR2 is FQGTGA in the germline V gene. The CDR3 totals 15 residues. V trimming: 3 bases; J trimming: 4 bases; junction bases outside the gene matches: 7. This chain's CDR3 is CASSFTGGPAYGYTF. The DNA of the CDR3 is TGTGCCAGCAGCTTTACAGGGGGTCCGGCCTATGGCTACACCTTC.

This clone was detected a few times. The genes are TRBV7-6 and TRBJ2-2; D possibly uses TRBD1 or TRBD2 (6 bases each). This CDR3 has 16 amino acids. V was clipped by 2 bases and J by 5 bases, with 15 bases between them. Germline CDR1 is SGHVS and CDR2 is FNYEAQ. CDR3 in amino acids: CASSLRSGARTGELFF. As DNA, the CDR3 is TGTGCCAGCAGCTTAAGGTCGGGGGCGAGGACCGGGGAGCTGTTTTTT. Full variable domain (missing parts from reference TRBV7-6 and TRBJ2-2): GAGVSQSPRYKVTKRGQDVALRCDPISGHVSLYWYRQALGQGPEFLTYFNYEAQQDKSGLPNDRFSAERPEGSISTLTIQRTEQRDSAMYRCASSLRSGARTGELFFGEGSRLTVL.

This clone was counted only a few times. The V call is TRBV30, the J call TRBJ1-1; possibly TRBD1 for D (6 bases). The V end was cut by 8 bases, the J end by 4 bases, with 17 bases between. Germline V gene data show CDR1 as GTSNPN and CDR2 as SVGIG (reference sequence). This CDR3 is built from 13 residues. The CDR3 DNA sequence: TGTGCCACACCAGGGGAGGGTGGCACTGAAGCTTTCTTT. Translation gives CATPGEGGTEAFF.

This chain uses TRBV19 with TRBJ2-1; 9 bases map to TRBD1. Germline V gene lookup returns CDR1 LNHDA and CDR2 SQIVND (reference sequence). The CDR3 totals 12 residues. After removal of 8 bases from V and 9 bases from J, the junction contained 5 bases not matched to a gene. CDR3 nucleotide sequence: TGTGCCAGTGCCCGGACAGGGGCTGAGCAGTTCTTC. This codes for CASARTGAEQFF.

The CDR3 DNA follows: TGTGCCATCAGTGAGGGACAGTCGAGCAATCAGCCCCAGCATTTT. This gives the protein CAISEGQSSNQPQHF. The chain carries TRBV10-3 and TRBJ1-5; TRBD1 might be the D (6 bases). With 2 bases removed from V and 1 base from J, the gap between germline ends came to 9 bases. Germline values: CDR1 ENHRY, CDR2 SYGVKD. The CDR3 extends over 15 amino acids.

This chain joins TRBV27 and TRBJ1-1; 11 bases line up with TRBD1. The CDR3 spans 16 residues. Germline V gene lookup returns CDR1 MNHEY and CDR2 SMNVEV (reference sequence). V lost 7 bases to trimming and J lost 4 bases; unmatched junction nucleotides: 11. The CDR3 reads CASKGTGGLVGTEAFF. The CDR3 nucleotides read TGTGCCAGCAAGGGGACAGGGGGGCTGGTGGGCACTGAAGCTTTCTTT.